One and the same sample provided the 7 T cell receptor beta chains below, sequenced in a study of blood T cell repertoires in COVID-19. Clones were read by immunoSEQ multiplex PCR, and TCRdb kept only the in-frame ones, dropping some. The sample lists a few hundred thousand clones; about 82% were seen once. The sequenced material came from peripheral blood. The receptors here all came from a woman aged 45-60 years with acute or convalescent COVID-19.

V and J are TRBV6-1 and TRBJ2-5; possible D gene TRBD2, 6 bases. The CDR3 sequence is 15 residues long. Germline V gene sequence: CDR1 MNHNS, CDR2 SASEGT. Deletions cut 2 bases from V and 2 bases from J, with 12 bases between. CDR3 amino acids: CASSESQGGQETQYF. The CDR3 DNA reads TGTGCCAGCAGTGAAAGTCAGGGAGGACAAGAGACCCAGTACTTC.

The chain uses TRBV18 and TRBJ1-4, with TRBD1 matching 9 bases. CDR1 is KGHSH and CDR2 is LQKENI in the germline V gene. V lost 4 bases, J lost 10 bases, and 7 bases stayed unmatched. CDR3 length: 14 amino acids. The CDR3 bases are TGTGCCAGCTCACTTGAACAGGGGGCAGGAAAACTGTTTTTT. Its translation: CASSLEQGAGKLFF. Variable domain in full (rest from reference TRBV18 and TRBJ1-4): NAGVMQNPRHLVRRRGQEARLRCSPMKGHSHVYWYRQLPEEGLKFMVYLQKENIIDESGMPKERFSAEFPKEGPSILRIQQVVRGDSAAYFCASSLEQGAGKLFFGSGTQLSVL.

Worth noting for this clone: This sample includes further DNA sequences coding for the same CDR3. The rearrangement joins TRBV18 to TRBJ1-2; D unclear. This CDR3 has 13 residues. Per germline, CDR1 KGHSH and CDR2 LQKENI. Trimming removed 2 bases from V and 2 bases from J, with 6 bases in between. Written as DNA, the CDR3 is TGTGCCAGCTCACCAACATCGAACTATGGCTACACCTTC. It translates to CASSPTSNYGYTF.

The V and J genes are TRBV19 and TRBJ2-2, with 9 positions matching TRBD1. The CDR3 is 17 residues long. Germline trimming cut 6 bases from V and 6 bases from J; bases unmatched to any gene: 14. The germline V gene has CDR1 LNHDA and CDR2 SQIVND (reference sequence). CDR3 residues: CASSSDSDRGRPGELFF. CDR3 in DNA: TGTGCCAGTAGCAGTGACTCGGACAGGGGCCGGCCCGGGGAGCTGTTTTTT.

The rearrangement links TRBV28 to TRBJ2-1; 7 nucleotides align to TRBD2. V lost 2 bases and J lost 10; bases outside the gene matches: 8. The length of the CDR3 is 14 residues. From germline, CDR1 is MDHEN and CDR2 SYDVKM. DNA for the CDR3: TGTGCCAGCAGTTTAAGTTTCCCTAGCGGCGAGCAGTTCTTC. Protein sequence: CASSLSFPSGEQFF.

The CDR3 DNA reads TGTGCCAGCTCACGCTCAATGGTCAGGAACACTGAAGCTTTCTTT. Translating it yields CASSRSMVRNTEAFF. The chain combines TRBV18 with TRBJ1-1; D is unresolved. The V gene lost 4 bases and the J gene lost 1 base, with 13 bases spanning the gap. Germline-derived CDR1 and CDR2 are KGHSH and LQKENI. The CDR3 totals 15 residues.

The chain couples TRBV5-5 to TRBJ2-7, with TRBD2 identical over 9 bases. Trimming took 6 bases from V and 3 from J; bases not matched to a gene: 7. The CDR3 extends over 14 amino acids. Germline V gene lookup returns CDR1 SGHKS and CDR2 YYEKEE (reference sequence). The CDR3 loop reads CASTHSGSGYEQYF. For the CDR3, the DNA is TGTGCCAGCACCCATAGCGGGAGTGGCTACGAGCAGTACTTC.